The clone carrying this TCR beta chain was recorded a few times. The antigen is unknown. The sample belongs to a study of T-cell memory formation after mild COVID-19. Study context: Largely, TCR clusters stayed within a single donor.

After 5'RACE with constant-segment primers, TCR alpha and TCR beta cDNA libraries carrying sample barcodes and UMIs were obtained. A single record per CDR3 protein comes from TCRdb applying MiXCR to the 5' RACE reads. Found here are fewer than 350,000 distinct CDR3 sequences, 13% to 15% of them singletons; the top ten hold around 20%. Study-wide results and caveats: Clones that contracted from day 15 to 85 were balanced CD4/CD8, while later expanders leaned CD4+. Detection of some responders pre-infection suggested pre-existing cross-reactive memory T cells participated.

The CDR3 is 12 amino acids. Germline V gene lookup returns CDR1 MNHNS and CDR2 SASEGT. Trimming left V 9 bases short and J 7 bases short, with 10 bases between. Sequences were obtained from PBMCs or a T cell subset sorted from them (not recorded which). This chain links TRBV6-1 with TRBJ1-6, with D maybe TRBD1 (5 bases). The source is a man aged 18 to 30 who had mild COVID-19 (a few samples of this study predate the infection). Cell type and time point are not known. Written as DNA, the CDR3 is TGTGCCAGTCGACAGCTCAATTCACCCCTCCACTTT. Translating gives CASRQLNSPLHF.